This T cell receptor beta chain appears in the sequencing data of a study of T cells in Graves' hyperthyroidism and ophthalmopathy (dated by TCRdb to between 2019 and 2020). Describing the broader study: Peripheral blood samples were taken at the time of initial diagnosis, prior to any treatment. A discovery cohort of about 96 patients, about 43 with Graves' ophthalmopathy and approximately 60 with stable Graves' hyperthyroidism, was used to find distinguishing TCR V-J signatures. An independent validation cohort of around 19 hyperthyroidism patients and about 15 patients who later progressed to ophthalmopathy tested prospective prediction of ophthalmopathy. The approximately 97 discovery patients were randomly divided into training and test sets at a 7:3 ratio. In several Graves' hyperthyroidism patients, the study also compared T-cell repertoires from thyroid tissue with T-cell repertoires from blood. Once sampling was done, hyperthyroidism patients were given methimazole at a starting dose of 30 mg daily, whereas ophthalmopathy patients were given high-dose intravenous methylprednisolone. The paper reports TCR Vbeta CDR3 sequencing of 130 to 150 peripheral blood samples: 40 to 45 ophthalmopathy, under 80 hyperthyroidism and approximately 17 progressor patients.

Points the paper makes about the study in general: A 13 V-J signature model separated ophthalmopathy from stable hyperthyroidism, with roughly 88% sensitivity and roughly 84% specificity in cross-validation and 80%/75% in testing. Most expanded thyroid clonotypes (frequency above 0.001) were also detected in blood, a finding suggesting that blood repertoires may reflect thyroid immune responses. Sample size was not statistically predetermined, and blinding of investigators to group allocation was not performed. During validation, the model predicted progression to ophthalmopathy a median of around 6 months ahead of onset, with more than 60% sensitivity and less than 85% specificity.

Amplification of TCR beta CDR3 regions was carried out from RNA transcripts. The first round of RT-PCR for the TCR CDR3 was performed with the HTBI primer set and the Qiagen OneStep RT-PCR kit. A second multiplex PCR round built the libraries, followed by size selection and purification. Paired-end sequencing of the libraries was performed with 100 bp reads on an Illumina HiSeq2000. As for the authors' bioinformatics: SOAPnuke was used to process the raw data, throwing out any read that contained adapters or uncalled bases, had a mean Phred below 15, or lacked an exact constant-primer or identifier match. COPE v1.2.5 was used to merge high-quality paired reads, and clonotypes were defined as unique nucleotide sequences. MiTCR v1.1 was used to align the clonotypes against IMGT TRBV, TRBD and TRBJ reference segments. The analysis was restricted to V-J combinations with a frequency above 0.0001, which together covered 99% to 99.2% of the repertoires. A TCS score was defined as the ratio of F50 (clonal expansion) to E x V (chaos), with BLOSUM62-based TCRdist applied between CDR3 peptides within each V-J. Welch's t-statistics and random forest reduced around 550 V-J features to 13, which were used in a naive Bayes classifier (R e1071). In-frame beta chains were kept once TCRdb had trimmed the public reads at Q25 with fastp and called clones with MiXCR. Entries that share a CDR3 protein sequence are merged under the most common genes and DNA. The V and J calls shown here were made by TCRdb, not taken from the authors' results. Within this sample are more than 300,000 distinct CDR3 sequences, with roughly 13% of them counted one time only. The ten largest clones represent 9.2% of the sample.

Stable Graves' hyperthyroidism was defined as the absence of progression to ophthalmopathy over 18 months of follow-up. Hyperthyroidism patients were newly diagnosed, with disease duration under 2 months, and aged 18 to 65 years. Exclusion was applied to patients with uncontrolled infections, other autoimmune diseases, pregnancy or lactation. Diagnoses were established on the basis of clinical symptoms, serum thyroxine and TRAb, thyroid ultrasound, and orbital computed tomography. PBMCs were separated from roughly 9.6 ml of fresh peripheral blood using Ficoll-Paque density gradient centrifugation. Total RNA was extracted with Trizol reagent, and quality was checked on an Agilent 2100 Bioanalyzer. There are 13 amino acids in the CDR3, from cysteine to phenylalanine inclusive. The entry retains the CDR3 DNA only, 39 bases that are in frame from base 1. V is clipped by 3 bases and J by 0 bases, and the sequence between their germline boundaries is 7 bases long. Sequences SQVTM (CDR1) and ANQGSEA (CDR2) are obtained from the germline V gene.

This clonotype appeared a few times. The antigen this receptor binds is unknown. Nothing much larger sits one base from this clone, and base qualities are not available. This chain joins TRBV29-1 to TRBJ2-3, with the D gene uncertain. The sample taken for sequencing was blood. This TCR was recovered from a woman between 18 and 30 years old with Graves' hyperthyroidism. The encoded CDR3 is CSVERSSTDTQYF. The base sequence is TGCAGCGTTGAGAGGAGCAGCACAGATACGCAGTATTTT.